The 9 T cell receptor beta chains given below trace back to one sample, sequenced in a study of identical twins. TCRdb re-called the 5' RACE reads with MiXCR, one entry per CDR3 protein. The sample consists of 300,000 to 400,000 distinct CDR3 sequences, roughly 9% of them appearing once. The sequencing input was naive T cells sorted from blood. Receptors were obtained from a woman aged 45-65 years in good health.

This clonotype was counted a few times. The chain couples TRBV29-1 to TRBJ2-2, with 7 bases identical to TRBD2. The V and J ends lost 4 bases and 6 bases, in that order; junction bases with no gene match: 5. Germline V lookup: CDR1 SQVTM, CDR2 ANQGSEA. CDR3 length: 13 residues. CDR3 loop: CSVGGSYPGELFF. The DNA of the CDR3 is TGCAGCGTTGGCGGGAGCTATCCCGGGGAGCTGTTTTTT.

V and J are TRBV19 and TRBJ1-5; possible D gene TRBD1, 5 bases. The CDR3 extends over 14 amino acids. Germline CDR1 LNHDA, CDR2 SQIVND (reference sequence). V was clipped by 6 bases and J by 8 bases, with 17 bases between them. The CDR3 DNA reads as TGTGCCAGTAGCGAGGGACGGAAAATTGAGCCCCAGCATTTT. It specifies CASSEGRKIEPQHF.

This clonotype was seen a handful of times. V gene TRBV20-1 combines with J gene TRBJ2-5, with 7 positions matching TRBD2. Trimming at V came to 2 bases and at J to 5 bases, leaving 14 bases not matched to a gene. The CDR3 contains 16 residues. The germline V gene encodes CDR1 DFQATT and CDR2 SNEGSKA (reference sequence). The CDR3 DNA follows: TGCAGTGCTAGAACGGGACTACTAGCGTCCCTGGAGACCCAGTACTTC. Protein: CSARTGLLASLETQYF.

This clonotype appeared a few times. This sequence joins TRBV3-1 and TRBJ2-2, with no clear D. This CDR3 has 15 residues. Between the trimmed V and J ends, which lost 1 base and 1 base, there was a span of 7 bases. In germline, CDR1 is LGHDT, CDR2 YNNKEL (reference sequence). CDR3 loop: CASSQVSRNTGELFF. The CDR3 DNA reads TGTGCCAGCAGCCAAGTAAGCAGGAACACCGGGGAGCTGTTTTTT.

The genes are TRBV11-3 and TRBJ2-1; D possibly matches TRBD1 or TRBD2 (5 bases each). Germline CDR1 is SGHNT and CDR2 is YENEEA. The CDR3 is 14 amino acids. Trimming stripped 7 bases from V and 2 bases from J, with 12 bases between. The CDR3 region is CASKRRGAYNEQFF. The CDR3 region has the DNA TGTGCCAGCAAAAGGAGAGGGGCCTACAATGAGCAGTTCTTC.

Only a few counts were recorded for this clonotype. The rearrangement joins TRBV29-1 to TRBJ2-7; perhaps TRBD1 as D (5 bases). The CDR3 is 11 residues long. V lost 6 bases to trimming and J lost 3 bases, with 9 bases between them. In germline, CDR1 is SQVTM, CDR2 ANQGSEA. CDR3 sequence: CSVSDIYEQYF. The CDR3 DNA sequence: TGCAGCGTCTCGGACATCTACGAGCAGTACTTC.

In this sample, this clonotype turned up many times. The chain employs TRBV11-2 and TRBJ2-1; D is perhaps TRBD1 (6 bases). This CDR3 comprises 14 residues. Looked up from germline, CDR1 is SGHAT and CDR2 is FQNNGV. The ends were cut back, 5 bases at V and 6 bases at J, with 14 bases in the middle. CDR3 amino acids: CASSNNRASNEQFF. In DNA form, the CDR3 reads TGTGCCAGCAGCAACAACAGGGCCTCCAATGAGCAGTTCTTC.

This clonotype showed up many times. V is TRBV5-5 and J is TRBJ2-1, with 12 bases fitting TRBD2. With 4 bases clipped from V and 5 bases from J, the junction kept 4 bases outside the gene matches. The germline gives CDR1 SGHKS, CDR2 YYEKEE (reference sequence). This CDR3 has 15 amino acids. The CDR3 DNA follows: TGTGCCAGCAGCCCAAGACTAGCGGGAGACAATGAGCAGTTCTTC. This translates into CASSPRLAGDNEQFF.

This clonotype was detected a few times. The chain carries TRBV15 and TRBJ2-4; D possibly corresponds to TRBD1 (5 bases). V was clipped by 4 bases and J by 2 bases, with 9 bases between them. There are 14 residues in the CDR3. CDR1 is LNHNV, CDR2 YYDKDF, per germline (reference sequence). The CDR3 region is CATSTRQPKNIQYF. The CDR3 nucleotides read TGTGCCACCAGCACCCGACAGCCCAAAAACATTCAGTACTTC.